The rows below give T cell receptor beta chains drawn from one sample of a study of shared clonotypes between healthy human individuals. Data came from immunoSEQ multiplex PCR; TCRdb stores just in-frame clones and leaves some out. This sample has about 2.3 million clones, with around 90% found just once. Sequenced input: naive CD4+ T cells from PBMCs. The source of these receptors is a man aged 18-30 years in good health. Some clones in this sample may be carry-over from other donors' samples. The CDR3 runs from the conserved cysteine through the conserved F or W. D genes are given only for firm matches. Size is omitted from some rows. Given values are once, few, many or a class for expanded clones.

v_call	j_call	clone_size	d_call	cdr3_aa
TRBV30	TRBJ1-6	NA	NA	CACPGADSPLHF
TRBV18	TRBJ1-4	NA	NA	CASSRALASTNEKLFF
TRBV11-1	TRBJ1-3	NA	NA	CASSLAPPTIYF
TRBV19	TRBJ1-1	NA	TRBD1	CASSPTGWTEAFF
TRBV4-1	TRBJ1-3	NA	NA	CASSQEGHRSGNTIYF
TRBV5-1	TRBJ2-1	NA	NA	CASSPPQGQRGEQFF
TRBV28	TRBJ2-6	NA	NA	CASIRSSGANVLTF
TRBV20-1	TRBJ1-2	NA	TRBD1	CSGDRDGGYTF
TRBV6-6	TRBJ2-1	NA	NA	CASSLGNRPVQFF
TRBV30	TRBJ2-5	NA	NA	CAWSVRETQYF
TRBV28	TRBJ2-7	NA	TRBD2	CASSRLAGDNYEQYF
TRBV5-1	TRBJ2-3	NA	TRBD2	CASSLDRTSGTDTQYF
TRBV15	TRBJ1-1	NA	NA	CATSRDPPGAEAFF
TRBV28	TRBJ2-5	NA	NA	CASSSGGSGQETQYF
TRBV2	TRBJ2-5	NA	NA	CASPRRPDEEETQYF
TRBV7-2	TRBJ1-4	once	NA	CASSLGTAVGEKLFF
TRBV5-1	TRBJ1-1	NA	NA	CASSLAGAGLNTEAFF
TRBV6-5	TRBJ1-6	NA	NA	CASSQTGRPLHF
TRBV11-3	TRBJ1-1	NA	NA	CASSLGRGQVTEAFF
TRBV29-1	TRBJ2-6	NA	NA	CSVGPISGANVLTF
TRBV2	TRBJ1-1	NA	NA	CASSVNGPPKAFF
TRBV14	TRBJ2-7	once	TRBD2	CASSHPTSVRTYEQYF
TRBV6-5	TRBJ2-7	once	NA	CASRSGTAPYEQYF
TRBV27	TRBJ2-7	NA	TRBD1	CASRRTGVSYEQYF
TRBV18	TRBJ1-1	NA	TRBD1	CATGTGGDTEAFF
TRBV28	TRBJ1-5	NA	TRBD1	CASSSGQFNQPQHF
TRBV10-3	TRBJ2-7	NA	TRBD2	CAISPWAGLAPTYEQYF
TRBV7-7	TRBJ1-4	NA	TRBD1	CASSFGQAPDEKLFF
TRBV28	TRBJ1-1	NA	TRBD1	CASFPRTGGHTEAFF